The 23 T cell receptor beta chains presented below share a single source sample, sequenced in a study of shared clonotypes between healthy human individuals. Clones were read by immunoSEQ multiplex PCR, and TCRdb kept only the in-frame ones, dropping some. The data contain some 1 million clones, 70% to 80% of them singletons. The sequenced material came from memory CD4+ T cells sorted from blood. Subset meaning: CD45RA-negative fraction. All receptors derive from a man between 18 and 35 years old in good health.

This chain connects TRBV18 to TRBJ2-7; D not certain. Germline CDR1 KGHSH, CDR2 LQKENI. There are 13 residues in the CDR3. Trimming took 3 bases from V and 7 from J, leaving 13 bases between them. The CDR3 loop reads CASSPGVQGEQYF. The CDR3 DNA reads as TGTGCCAGCTCACCTGGAGTACAAGGGGAGCAGTACTTC.

This chain links TRBV15 with TRBJ2-3; 8 bases fit TRBD2. From germline, CDR1 is LNHNV and CDR2 YYDKDF (reference sequence). J was trimmed by 2 bases and V by 5 bases; bases with no gene match: 15. This CDR3 spans 18 amino acids. CDR3 protein: CATSHRAGGAGYTDTQYF. The CDR3 DNA reads as TGTGCCACCAGCCACAGAGCCGGGGGGGCGGGGTACACAGATACGCAGTATTTT. The full variable domain, its missing parts supplied by reference TRBV15 and TRBJ2-3, is DAMVIQNPRYQVTQFGKPVTLSCSQTLNHNVMYWYQQKSSQAPKLLFHYYDKDFNNEADTPDNFQSRRPNTSFCFLDIRSPGLGDTAMYLCATSHRAGGAGYTDTQYFGPGTRLTVL.

This clone was picked up a small number of times. Other DNA sequences in the same sample also yield this CDR3. V gene TRBV7-9 combines with J gene TRBJ1-5; unclear D gene. In germline, CDR1 is SEHNR, CDR2 FQNEAQ (reference sequence). V was clipped by 5 bases and J by 0 bases, with 8 bases between them. This CDR3 is 14 amino acids long. The CDR3 DNA follows: TGTGCCAGCAGCCTGACATATAGCAATCAGCCCCAGCATTTT. It translates to CASSLTYSNQPQHF.

The chain is built from TRBV5-1 and TRBJ2-1, with 8 bases matching TRBD2. Germline V gene lookup returns CDR1 SGHRS and CDR2 YFSETQ. This CDR3 is 19 amino acids long. V was pared by 2 bases and J by 0 bases, with 13 bases of the junction left unmatched. The CDR3 region is CASSLMGRSGGDSYNEQFF. The DNA for the CDR3 is TGCGCCAGCAGCTTAATGGGGCGAAGCGGGGGTGACTCCTACAATGAGCAGTTCTTC.

The chain has TRBV7-9 and TRBJ2-4; D gene ambiguous. Trimming cost V 5 bases and J 4 bases, with 18 bases left between them. Germline values: CDR1 SEHNR, CDR2 FQNEAQ (reference sequence). This CDR3 has 16 residues. Here the CDR3 reads CASSPMTDLRKNIQYF. The CDR3 DNA is TGTGCCAGCAGCCCGATGACGGATTTAAGGAAAAACATTCAGTACTTC.

This sequence joins TRBV19 and TRBJ1-3, with no clear D. Deletions cut 7 bases from V and 4 bases from J, with 17 bases between. The V gene's germline CDR1 is LNHDA and CDR2 SQIVND (reference sequence). The CDR3 runs to 15 residues. CDR3 region: CASMLQLREGNTIYF. As DNA, the CDR3 is TGTGCCAGTATGCTCCAGCTACGGGAGGGAAACACCATATATTTT.

The genes are TRBV7-2 and TRBJ2-5; TRBD2 matches at 12 bases. The J segment lost 4 bases and the V segment lost 5 bases, leaving 5 bases of the junction unmatched. Germline CDR1 and CDR2: SGHTA and FQGNSA. The CDR3 spans 15 residues. CDR3: CASSQGLAGGETQYF. CDR3 nucleotide sequence: TGTGCCAGCAGCCAGGGACTAGCGGGTGGAGAGACCCAGTACTTC.

This rearrangement joins TRBV6-1 to TRBJ2-7; 7 bases are a match to TRBD1. CDR3 length: 15 residues. The germline gives CDR1 MNHNS, CDR2 SASEGT. V shed 4 bases and J 1 base; nucleotides not matched to a gene: 7. CDR3 DNA: TGTGCCAGCAGTGGAAGACAGGGCGGATCCTACGAGCAGTACTTC. This translates into CASSGRQGGSYEQYF.

The chain has TRBV14 and TRBJ2-1, with D tentatively TRBD1 or TRBD2 (6 bases each). The CDR3 spans 16 residues. CDR1 and CDR2 from the germline V gene are SGHDN and FVKESK. V lost 0 bases and J 6 bases, leaving 15 bases between the germline ends. CDR3 in amino acids: CASSQDWGAPSNEQFF. In nucleotides, the CDR3 is TGTGCCAGCAGCCAAGATTGGGGGGCGCCGTCCAATGAGCAGTTCTTC.

This clone was counted ten times or more. The genes are TRBV15 and TRBJ1-2, with TRBD1 as a possible D gene (5 bases). The V and J ends lost 1 base and 4 bases respectively, with 19 bases between them. The CDR3 runs 17 residues. Germline assignment: CDR1 LNHNV and CDR2 YYDKDF (reference sequence). CDR3 nucleotides: TGTGCCACCAGCAGAGTAGGCCAGGGCCGAAAACCCTATGGCTACACCTTC. Its protein product is CATSRVGQGRKPYGYTF.

The rearrangement links TRBV30 to TRBJ1-2; D is perhaps TRBD1 (5 bases). The CDR3 has 16 amino acids. Trimming removed 2 bases at V and 2 bases at J, with 18 bases between. Germline V gene lookup returns CDR1 GTSNPN and CDR2 SVGIG (reference sequence). CDR3 residues: CAWSREVGDRNYGYTF. CDR3 in DNA: TGTGCCTGGAGTAGGGAGGTAGGGGACCGCAACTATGGCTACACCTTC.

This chain uses TRBV6-5 with TRBJ2-1, with D possibly TRBD2 on 5 matching bases. Looked up from germline, CDR1 is MNHEY and CDR2 is SVGAGI. The ends were cut back, 10 bases at V and 4 bases at J, with 17 bases in the middle. The CDR3 length is 14 residues. The CDR3 sequence is CATIGGSKYNEQFF. The DNA for the CDR3 is TGTGCCACGATTGGAGGCTCTAAATACAATGAGCAGTTCTTC.

The chain joins TRBV15 to TRBJ2-7; 7 bases map to TRBD1. The CDR3 runs 15 residues. Germline loops: CDR1 LNHNV, CDR2 YYDKDF (reference sequence). With V trimmed by 0 bases and J by 4 bases, 6 bases remained unmatched. Written as DNA, the CDR3 is TGTGCCACCAGCAGAGATCGAACAGGGGCTTACGAGCAGTACTTC. Amino acid sequence: CATSRDRTGAYEQYF.

The rearrangement links TRBV28 to TRBJ1-3; D perhaps matches TRBD1 (5 bases). This CDR3 region has 13 residues. V dropped 6 bases and J dropped 4 bases, with 10 bases sitting between them. Germline V CDR1 and CDR2: MDHEN, SYDVKM. In DNA, the CDR3 is TGTGCCAGCAGCCAGGGAACAGGAAACACCATATATTTT. Encoded protein: CASSQGTGNTIYF.

The chain carries TRBV7-9 and TRBJ2-7, with no clear D. The CDR3 consists of 11 residues. Looked up from germline, CDR1 is SEHNR and CDR2 is FQNEAQ (reference sequence). With 6 bases removed from V and 3 bases from J, the gap between germline ends came to 6 bases. The CDR3 sequence: CASSHGYEQYF. In nucleotides, the CDR3 is TGTGCCAGCAGTCATGGCTACGAGCAGTACTTC.

The chain carries TRBV18 and TRBJ2-1; 16 bases are a match to TRBD2. The CDR3 totals 20 residues. Per germline, CDR1 KGHSH and CDR2 LQKENI. The ends lost 4 bases at V and 5 bases at J; junction bases unmatched: 14. CDR3 nucleotides: TGTGCCAGCTCACAAACCACCGGGACTAGCGGGGGGGCCCGGGACAATGAGCAGTTCTTC. This codes for CASSQTTGTSGGARDNEQFF.

As regards this clone: The junction shows a germline mismatch at one end, possibly a read error. The chain recombines TRBV7-7 with TRBJ2-3; D could derive from TRBD1 or TRBD2 (5 bases each). CDR1 and CDR2 from the germline V gene are SSHAT and FNYEAQ (reference sequence). This CDR3 is built from 16 residues. The CDR3 region is CASSLGVGTSTDTQYF. In nucleotides, the CDR3 is TGTGCTAGCAGCTTAGGGGTAGGGACGTCCACAGATACGCAGTATTTT.

In its sample, this clone was seen a few times. V and J are TRBV18 and TRBJ1-4; D is ambiguous. V was shortened by 1 base and J by 4 bases, with 7 bases between the two germline ends. This CDR3 has 14 residues. Per germline, CDR1 KGHSH and CDR2 LQKENI. Here the CDR3 reads CASSPQAGNEKLFF. The DNA for the CDR3 is TGTGCCAGCTCACCACAGGCGGGTAATGAAAAACTGTTTTTT.

The J gene is TRBJ1-1, the V gene TRBV10-3, with a tentative D call TRBD1 (5 bases). CDR1 is ENHRY, CDR2 SYGVKD, per germline. The CDR3 runs to 14 residues. Trimming removed 4 bases at V and 0 bases at J, with 9 bases between. DNA of the CDR3: TGTGCCATCAGTGGGGGGACGCTGAACACTGAAGCTTTCTTT. This encodes CAISGGTLNTEAFF.

With respect to this clone: At one boundary the junction diverges from the germline segment, which might be a read error. The chain uses TRBV4-1 and TRBJ1-4, with 7 bases aligning to TRBD1. The CDR3 sequence is 13 residues long. Germline CDR1 is MGHRA and CDR2 is YSYEKL. For the CDR3, the DNA is TGCGCCAGCAGCCAGAGGGGCTGGGACAGCACAACTTTT. Its translation is CASSQRGWDSTTF.

This rearrangement joins TRBV5-6 to TRBJ1-1, with D tentatively TRBD1 (5 bases). Per germline, CDR1 SGHDT and CDR2 YYEEEE. V gave up 4 bases and J gave up 3 bases, with 13 bases separating them. The CDR3 totals 14 residues. The CDR3 nucleotides are TGTGCCAGCAGCCCCTGGCCGGGGGACACTGAAGCTTTCTTT. Translating it yields CASSPWPGDTEAFF.

Remarks on this clone: The sample holds other DNA sequences that translate to the same CDR3. The chain recombines TRBV25-1 with TRBJ2-4; D not certain. The CDR3 sequence is 14 residues long. Germline V gene lookup returns CDR1 MGHDK and CDR2 SYGVNS. The V and J ends lost 2 bases and 1 base respectively, with 6 bases between them. CDR3 nucleotides: TGTGCCAGCAGTGAAGAAGGGGCCAAAAACATTCAGTACTTC. Translated: CASSEEGAKNIQYF.

The chain carries TRBV4-3 and TRBJ1-2; unclear D gene. The CDR3 runs 14 residues. The germline V gene has CDR1 LGHNA and CDR2 YSLEER. V dropped 0 bases and J dropped 8 bases, with 13 bases sitting between them. CDR3 DNA sequence: TGCGCCAGCAGCCAAGACAGAGGCGTAGGGGGCTACACCTTC. Translating gives CASSQDRGVGGYTF.